The 19 T cell receptor beta chains in this list originate from one sample, sequenced in a study of blood T cell repertoires in COVID-19. The table came from immunoSEQ multiplex PCR; TCRdb's copy has only in-frame clones and leaves some out. The sample holds under 110,000 clones, 76% seen once. The sample taken for sequencing was peripheral blood. These receptors were taken from an elderly man with COVID-19, enrolled during active disease.

The chain employs TRBV13 and TRBJ2-3; 7 bases are a match to TRBD2. The CDR3 runs to 17 residues. Germline CDR1 reads PRHDT; CDR2 reads FYEKMQ (reference sequence). The junction had 11 bases not matched to a gene; V was cut back by 5 bases and J by 0 bases. In DNA form, the CDR3 reads TGTGCCAGCAGCAAGCGACTAGCATTTATTAGCACAGATACGCAGTATTTT. Residues: CASSKRLAFISTDTQYF. Filled out from reference TRBV13 and TRBJ2-3, the complete variable domain reads AAGVIQSPRHLIKEKRETATLKCYPIPRHDTVYWYQQGPGQDPQFLISFYEKMQSDKGSIPDRFSAQQFSDYHSELNMSSLELGDSALYFCASSKRLAFISTDTQYFGPGTRLTVL.

The chain uses TRBV27 and TRBJ2-7; possibly TRBD2 for D (6 bases). V was clipped by 5 bases and J by 2 bases, with 13 bases between them. Germline CDR1 and CDR2: MNHEY and SMNVEV (reference sequence). The CDR3 consists of 14 residues. The CDR3 DNA is TGTGCCAGCAGTCCTATAGCGGATACCTACGAGCAGTACTTC. Its protein is CASSPIADTYEQYF.

This chain connects TRBV28 to TRBJ2-1; D perhaps matches TRBD1 (6 bases). Germline assignment: CDR1 MDHEN and CDR2 SYDVKM. The ends were cut back, 3 bases at V and 11 bases at J, with 14 bases in the middle. This CDR3 spans 13 amino acids. CDR3 loop: CASSFSGQAKQFF. CDR3 DNA sequence: TGTGCCAGCAGTTTTTCGGGACAAGCCAAGCAGTTCTTC.

V is TRBV18 and J is TRBJ1-1, with TRBD1 as a possible D gene (5 bases). V was clipped by 2 bases and J by 1 base, with 11 bases between them. The CDR3 spans 15 residues. The germline V gene has CDR1 KGHSH and CDR2 LQKENI. The CDR3 sequence: CASSPFQGENTEAFF. DNA of the CDR3: TGTGCCAGCTCACCATTCCAGGGTGAGAACACTGAAGCTTTCTTT. The complete variable domain, with remaining parts taken from reference TRBV18 and TRBJ1-1, reads NAGVMQNPRHLVRRRGQEARLRCSPMKGHSHVYWYRQLPEEGLKFMVYLQKENIIDESGMPKERFSAEFPKEGPSILRIQQVVRGDSAAYFCASSPFQGENTEAFFGQGTRLTVV.

The chain uses TRBV5-5 and TRBJ1-4; D may be TRBD1 (5 bases). Trimming left V 2 bases short and J 1 base short, with 6 bases between. Germline CDR1 SGHKS, CDR2 YYEKEE (reference sequence). The CDR3 is made up of 14 amino acids. CDR3 in amino acids: CASSFDRTNEKLFF. In DNA, the CDR3 is TGTGCCAGCAGCTTTGACAGAACTAATGAAAAACTGTTTTTT.

In regard to this clone: Other DNA sequences in the sample encode the same CDR3. This rearrangement joins TRBV5-4 to TRBJ2-7; D perhaps matches TRBD2 (7 bases). The length of the CDR3 is 15 residues. Germline assignment: CDR1 SGHNT and CDR2 YYREEE (reference sequence). V lost 2 bases and J lost 4, with 16 bases in between. CDR3 amino acids: CASSFGGGEVYEQYF. CDR3 in DNA: TGTGCCAGCAGCTTTGGGGGGGGCGAAGTGTACGAGCAGTACTTC.

J is TRBJ2-5 and V is TRBV29-1; 13 bases are shared with TRBD2. J was trimmed by 1 base and V by 3 bases; bases with no gene match: 8. Per the germline V gene, CDR1 is SQVTM and CDR2 is ANQGSEA. This CDR3 spans 17 amino acids. The CDR3 protein is CSVDPGTSGRVQETQYF. Here the CDR3 DNA reads TGCAGCGTTGACCCGGGTACTAGCGGGAGGGTCCAAGAGACCCAGTACTTC.

The gene calls are TRBV4-1 and TRBJ2-5; TRBD1 is a possible D gene (6 bases). V was trimmed by 3 bases and J by 2 bases, leaving 16 bases between them. The CDR3 runs to 16 residues. Germline V CDR1 and CDR2: MGHRA, YSYEKL. The CDR3 sequence: CASSHIRQAGQETQYF. CDR3 sequence (DNA): TGCGCCAGCAGCCATATTCGACAGGCTGGGCAAGAGACCCAGTACTTC.

The V call is TRBV11-2, the J call TRBJ2-7, with D possibly TRBD2 on 6 matching bases. The CDR3 consists of 15 residues. Per the germline V gene, CDR1 is SGHAT and CDR2 is FQNNGV. V was clipped by 6 bases and J by 1 base, with 16 bases between them. The CDR3 reads CASSSGLRGSYEQYF. The CDR3 bases are TGTGCCAGCAGTTCCGGATTGCGGGGATCCTACGAGCAGTACTTC. The complete variable domain, with remaining parts taken from reference TRBV11-2 and TRBJ2-7, reads EAGVAQSPRYKIIEKRQSVAFWCNPISGHATLYWYQQILGQGPKLLIQFQNNGVVDDSQLPKDRFSAERLKGVDSTLKIQPAKLEDSAVYLCASSSGLRGSYEQYFGPGTRLTVT.

This clone appeared a single time. The chain recombines TRBV19 with TRBJ1-2, with 9 bases aligning to TRBD1. Unmatched junction bases numbered 9, after V lost 6 bases and J lost 4 bases. Germline V gene sequence: CDR1 LNHDA, CDR2 SQIVND (reference sequence). The CDR3 totals 15 residues. CDR3 sequence: CASRGGQGRSYGYTF. DNA for the CDR3: TGTGCCAGTAGGGGAGGACAGGGGAGATCCTATGGCTACACCTTC.

The chain has TRBV27 and TRBJ1-6; tentatively, D is TRBD1 (5 bases). Germline CDR1 MNHEY, CDR2 SMNVEV (reference sequence). The ends were cut back, 6 bases at V and 2 bases at J, with 29 bases in the middle. This CDR3 contains 21 residues. Written as DNA, the CDR3 is TGTGCCAGCAGCCCCAACGCCGTGACAGCGCTATCCACACCCTATAATTCACCCCTCCACTTT. This encodes CASSPNAVTALSTPYNSPLHF.

V and J are TRBV30 and TRBJ2-3; D is undetermined. This CDR3 comprises 12 residues. V lost 3 bases to trimming and J lost 6 bases, with 10 bases between them. The germline CDR1 and CDR2 sequences are GTSNPN and SVGIG (reference sequence). CDR3 residues: CAWSQNRDTQYF. The DNA of the CDR3 is TGTGCCTGGAGCCAAAATCGGGATACGCAGTATTTT.

The rearrangement links TRBV11-2 to TRBJ2-5; D remains ambiguous. V lost 1 base and J lost 3, with 6 bases in between. The germline gives CDR1 SGHAT, CDR2 FQNNGV. The CDR3 runs to 13 residues. The CDR3 protein is CASSLGLEETQYF. CDR3 DNA sequence: TGTGCCAGCAGCTTAGGACTTGAAGAGACCCAGTACTTC.

Only a few counts were recorded for this clone. The V gene is TRBV18, the J gene TRBJ2-1; 8 nucleotides agree with TRBD2. V lost 0 bases, J lost 0 bases, and 4 bases stayed unmatched. The CDR3 has 17 amino acids. Per germline, CDR1 KGHSH and CDR2 LQKENI. The CDR3 DNA reads TGTGCCAGCTCACCACCGCTCGGACTAGCCTCCTACAATGAGCAGTTCTTC. It encodes CASSPPLGLASYNEQFF.

The rearrangement joins TRBV5-8 to TRBJ2-7; 13 bases agree with TRBD2. This CDR3 region has 14 residues. The germline V gene encodes CDR1 SGHTS and CDR2 YDEGEE. The J segment lost 4 bases and the V segment lost 4 bases, leaving 2 bases of the junction unmatched. The CDR3 spells CASSLLAGGYEQYF. Here the CDR3 DNA reads TGTGCCAGCAGCCTACTAGCGGGAGGGTACGAGCAGTACTTC.

This clone showed up just a few times. This sequence joins TRBV2 and TRBJ1-5; 7 bases are shared with TRBD1. The CDR3 covers 15 residues. The V gene's germline CDR1 is SNHLY and CDR2 FYNNEI. The trim removed 1 base at V and 1 base at J, leaving 1 base unmatched. CDR3 loop: CASSEGGQSNQPQHF. The CDR3 region has the DNA TGTGCCAGCAGTGAAGGGGGACAGAGCAATCAGCCCCAGCATTTT.

The chain uses TRBV3-1 (or the pseudogene TRBV3-2) and TRBJ2-3; 9 positions agree with TRBD1. The CDR3 has 15 residues. Germline V lookup: CDR1 LGHDT, CDR2 YNNKEL (reference sequence). The V segment lost 6 bases and the J segment 4 bases; nucleotides outside the gene matches: 8. In DNA, the CDR3 is TGTGCCAGCAGTCCCGGACAGGGGTGGGCAGATACGCAGTATTTT. It translates to CASSPGQGWADTQYF.

This sequence joins TRBV6-5 and TRBJ2-7; 9 bases align to TRBD1. The CDR3 loop spans 15 amino acids. V lost 6 bases to trimming and J lost 7 bases; unmatched junction nucleotides: 13. Germline V gene sequence: CDR1 MNHEY, CDR2 SVGAGI. CDR3 amino acids: CASRRTGEAMKEQYF. CDR3 bases: TGTGCCAGCAGGCGGACAGGGGAGGCGATGAAAGAGCAGTACTTC.

This clone was seen a few times. The gene calls are TRBV6-1 and TRBJ1-1; the match to TRBD1 covers 8 bases. The CDR3 length is 13 residues. The trim removed 2 bases at V and 4 bases at J, leaving 0 bases unmatched. CDR1 MNHNS and CDR2 SASEGT come from the germline V gene. The CDR3 sequence is CASSEQGATEAFF. The DNA for the CDR3 is TGTGCCAGCAGTGAACAGGGGGCCACTGAAGCTTTCTTT.